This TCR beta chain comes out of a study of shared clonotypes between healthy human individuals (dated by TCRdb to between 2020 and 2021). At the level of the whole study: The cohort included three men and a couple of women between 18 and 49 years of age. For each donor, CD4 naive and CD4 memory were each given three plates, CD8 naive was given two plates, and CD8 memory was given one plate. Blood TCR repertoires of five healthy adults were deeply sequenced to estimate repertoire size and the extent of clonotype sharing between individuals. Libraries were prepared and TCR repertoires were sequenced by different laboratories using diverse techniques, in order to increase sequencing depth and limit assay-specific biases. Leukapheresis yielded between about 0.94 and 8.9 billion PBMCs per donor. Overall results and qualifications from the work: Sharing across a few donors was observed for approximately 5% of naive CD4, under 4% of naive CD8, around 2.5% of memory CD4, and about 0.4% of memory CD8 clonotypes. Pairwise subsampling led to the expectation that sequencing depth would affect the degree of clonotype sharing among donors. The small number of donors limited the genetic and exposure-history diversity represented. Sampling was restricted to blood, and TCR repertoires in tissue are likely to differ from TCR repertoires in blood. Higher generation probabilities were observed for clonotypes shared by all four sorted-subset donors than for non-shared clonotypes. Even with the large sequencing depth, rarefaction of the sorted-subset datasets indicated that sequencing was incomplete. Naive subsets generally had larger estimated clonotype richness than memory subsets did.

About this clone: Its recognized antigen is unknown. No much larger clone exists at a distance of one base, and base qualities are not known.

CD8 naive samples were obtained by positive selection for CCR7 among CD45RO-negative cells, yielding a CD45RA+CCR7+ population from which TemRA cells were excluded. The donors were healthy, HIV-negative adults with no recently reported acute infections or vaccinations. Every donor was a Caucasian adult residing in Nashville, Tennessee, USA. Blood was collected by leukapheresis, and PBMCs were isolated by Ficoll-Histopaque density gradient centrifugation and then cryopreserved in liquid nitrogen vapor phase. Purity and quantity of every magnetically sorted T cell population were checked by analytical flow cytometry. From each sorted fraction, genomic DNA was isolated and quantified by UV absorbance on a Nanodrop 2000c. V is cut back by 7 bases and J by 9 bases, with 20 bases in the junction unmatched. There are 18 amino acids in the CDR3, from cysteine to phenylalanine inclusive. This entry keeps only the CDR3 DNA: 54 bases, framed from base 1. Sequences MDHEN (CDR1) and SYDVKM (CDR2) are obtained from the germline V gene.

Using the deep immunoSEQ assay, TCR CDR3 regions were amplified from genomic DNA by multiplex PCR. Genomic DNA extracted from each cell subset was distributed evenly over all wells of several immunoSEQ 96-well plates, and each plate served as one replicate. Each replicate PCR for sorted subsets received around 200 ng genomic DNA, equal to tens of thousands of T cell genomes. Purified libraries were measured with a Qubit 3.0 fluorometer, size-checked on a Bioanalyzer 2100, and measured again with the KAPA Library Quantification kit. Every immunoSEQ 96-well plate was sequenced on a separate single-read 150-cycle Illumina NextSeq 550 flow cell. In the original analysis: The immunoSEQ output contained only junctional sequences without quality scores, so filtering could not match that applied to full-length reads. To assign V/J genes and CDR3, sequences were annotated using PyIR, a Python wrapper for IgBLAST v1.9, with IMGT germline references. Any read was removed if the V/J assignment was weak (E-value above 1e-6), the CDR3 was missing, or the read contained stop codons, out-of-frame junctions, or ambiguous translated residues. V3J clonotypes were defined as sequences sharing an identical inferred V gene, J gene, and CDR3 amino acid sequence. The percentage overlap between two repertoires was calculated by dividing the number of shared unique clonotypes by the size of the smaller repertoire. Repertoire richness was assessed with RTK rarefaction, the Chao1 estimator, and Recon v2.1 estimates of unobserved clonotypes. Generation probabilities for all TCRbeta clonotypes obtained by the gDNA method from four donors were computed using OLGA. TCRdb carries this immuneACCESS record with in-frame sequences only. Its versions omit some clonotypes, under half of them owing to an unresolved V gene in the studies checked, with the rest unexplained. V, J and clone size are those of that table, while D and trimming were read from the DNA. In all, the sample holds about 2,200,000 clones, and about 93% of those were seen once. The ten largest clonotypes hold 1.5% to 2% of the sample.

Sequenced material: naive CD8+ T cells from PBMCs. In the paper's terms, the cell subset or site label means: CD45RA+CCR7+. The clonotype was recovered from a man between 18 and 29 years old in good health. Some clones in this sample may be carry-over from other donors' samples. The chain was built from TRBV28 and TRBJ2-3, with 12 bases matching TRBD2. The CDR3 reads CASTSRRGASGRERTQYF. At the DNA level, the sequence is TGTGCCAGCACCTCGCGTCGGGGTGCTAGCGGGAGGGAGCGGACGCAGTATTTT.